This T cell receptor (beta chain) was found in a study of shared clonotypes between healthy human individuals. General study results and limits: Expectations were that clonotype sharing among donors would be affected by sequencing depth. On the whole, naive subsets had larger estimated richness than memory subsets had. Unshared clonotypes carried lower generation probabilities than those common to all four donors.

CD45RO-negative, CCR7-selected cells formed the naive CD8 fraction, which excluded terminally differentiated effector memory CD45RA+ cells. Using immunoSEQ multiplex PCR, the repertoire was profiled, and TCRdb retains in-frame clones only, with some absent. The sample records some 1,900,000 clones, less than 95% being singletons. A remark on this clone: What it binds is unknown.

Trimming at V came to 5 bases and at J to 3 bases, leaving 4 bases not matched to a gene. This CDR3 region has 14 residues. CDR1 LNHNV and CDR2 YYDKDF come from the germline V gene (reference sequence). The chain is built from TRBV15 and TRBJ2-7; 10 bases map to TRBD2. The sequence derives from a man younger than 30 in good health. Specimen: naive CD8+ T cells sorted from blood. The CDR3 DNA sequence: TGTGCCACCAGCGAAGGACTAGCGGACTACGAGCAGTACTTC. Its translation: CATSEGLADYEQYF.